These T cell receptor beta chains were read from a single sample in a study of blood T cell repertoires in COVID-19. The protocol was immunoSEQ multiplex PCR, while the TCRdb copy is restricted to in-frame clones and leaves out a portion. Of 300,000 to 500,000 clones in the sample, over 75% were seen once. Sample: PBMCs or T cells enriched from blood (not recorded which). All receptors derive from a woman between 25 and 40 years old with acute COVID-19. Each CDR3 is given with its conserved first and last residue. Each record gives: CDR3 protein, CDR3 DNA, J gene, V gene, clone size, D gene. D genes are given only for firm matches. Clone size appears in some rows only: once, few, many, or a class for an expanded clone.

CDR3: CASSLGQGISSGNTIYF
DNA: TGTGCCAGCAGCCTGGGACAGGGGATAAGCTCTGGAAACACCATATATTTT
J: TRBJ1-3
V: TRBV9
size: .
D: TRBD1

CDR3: CASSKVFSRPTNEKLFF
DNA: TGTGCCAGCAGCAAAGTATTCTCTAGACCAACTAATGAAAAACTGTTTTTT
J: TRBJ1-4
V: TRBV21-1
size: .
D: .

CDR3: CATAASRTGANVLTF
DNA: TGTGCCACAGCGGCCTCCCGTACTGGGGCCAACGTCCTGACTTTC
J: TRBJ2-6
V: TRBV10-3
size: .
D: .

CDR3: CASSLVQGPETQYF
DNA: TGTGCCAGCAGCTTAGTACAGGGCCCCGAGACCCAGTACTTC
J: TRBJ2-5
V: TRBV7-9
size: .
D: .

CDR3: CASSFLAGAGGELFF
DNA: TGCGCCAGCAGCTTCCTAGCGGGGGCTGGCGGGGAGCTGTTTTTT
J: TRBJ2-2
V: TRBV5-1
size: .
D: TRBD2

CDR3: CASSLVGTSGGEIF
DNA: TGTGCCAGCAGCTTAGTAGGGACTAGCGGGGGGGAGATCTTC
J: TRBJ2-1
V: TRBV7-9
size: .
D: TRBD2

CDR3: CASSYDSSGKGYTF
DNA: TGTGCCAGCAGTTACGACAGCTCCGGAAAGGGCTACACCTTC
J: TRBJ1-2
V: TRBV6-5
size: once
D: .

CDR3: CASSYAGGPTGELFF
DNA: TGTGCCAGCAGCTACGCCGGGGGTCCCACCGGGGAGCTGTTTTTT
J: TRBJ2-2
V: TRBV7-2
size: .
D: .

CDR3: CASSPVAGTYNEQFF
DNA: TGTGCCAGCAGCCCGGTAGCGGGGACTTACAATGAGCAGTTCTTC
J: TRBJ2-1
V: TRBV5-4
size: .
D: TRBD2

CDR3: CASSGQAKINYGYTF
DNA: TGTGCCAGCAGCGGACAGGCTAAAATTAACTATGGCTACACCTTC
J: TRBJ1-2
V: TRBV9
size: .
D: .

CDR3: CASSLNMYEQYF
DNA: TGTGCCAGCAGTTTAAATATGTACGAGCAGTACTTC
J: TRBJ2-7
V: TRBV12-3/TRBV12-4
size: .
D: .

CDR3: CAIRDSPYEQYF
DNA: TGTGCCATCAGGGACTCCCCCTACGAGCAGTACTTC
J: TRBJ2-7
V: TRBV10-3
size: .
D: .

CDR3: CSVEDPGEGYEQYF
DNA: TGCAGCGTTGAAGATCCGGGGGAAGGCTACGAGCAGTACTTC
J: TRBJ2-7
V: TRBV29-1
size: .
D: .

CDR3: CASSSPPPQEAGNTIYF
DNA: TGTGCCAGCAGCTCTCCGCCGCCTCAGGAAGCTGGAAACACCATATATTTT
J: TRBJ1-3
V: TRBV7-3
size: .
D: .

CDR3: CASSSRTGAYEQYF
DNA: TGTGCCAGCAGTTCCCGGACAGGGGCCTACGAGCAGTACTTC
J: TRBJ2-7
V: TRBV6-5
size: few
D: TRBD1

CDR3: CASRQGTDEAFF
DNA: TGTGCCAGCAGGCAGGGGACGGATGAAGCTTTCTTT
J: TRBJ1-1
V: TRBV10-3
size: .
D: .

CDR3: CASSRKSGQIKETQYF
DNA: TGTGCCAGCAGCCGTAAATCGGGACAGATAAAAGAGACCCAGTACTTC
J: TRBJ2-5
V: TRBV7-9
size: .
D: TRBD1

CDR3: CASSFIAGKETQYF
DNA: TGTGCCAGCAGCTTTATAGCGGGGAAGGAGACCCAGTACTTC
J: TRBJ2-5
V: TRBV5-5
size: .
D: TRBD2

CDR3: CASSSTRKNIQYF
DNA: TGTGCCAGCAGTAGTACTCGCAAAAACATTCAGTACTTC
J: TRBJ2-4
V: TRBV6-6
size: .
D: .

CDR3: CASSMGGTGASYGYTF
DNA: TGTGCCAGTAGTATGGGTGGAACAGGAGCCTCCTATGGCTACACCTTC
J: TRBJ1-2
V: TRBV19
size: .
D: .

CDR3: CASSFRQGSEQFF
DNA: TGTGCCAGCAGCTTCCGACAGGGGAGTGAGCAGTTCTTC
J: TRBJ2-1
V: TRBV5-6
size: .
D: TRBD1

CDR3: CASSQGKDRGAYNSPLHF
DNA: TGCGCCAGCAGCCAAGGCAAGGACAGGGGGGCCTATAATTCACCCCTCCACTTT
J: TRBJ1-6
V: TRBV4-1
size: .
D: TRBD1

CDR3: CASSEDDEETQYF
DNA: TGTGCCAGCAGCGAGGATGATGAAGAGACCCAGTACTTC
J: TRBJ2-5
V: TRBV7-2
size: .
D: .

CDR3: CASRQMNSGNTIYF
DNA: TGCGCCAGCCGTCAGATGAACTCTGGAAACACCATATATTTT
J: TRBJ1-3
V: TRBV5-1
size: .
D: .

CDR3: CASSKGLAGGPGDTQYF
DNA: TGTGCCAGCAGCAAAGGACTAGCGGGGGGGCCAGGCGATACGCAGTATTTT
J: TRBJ2-3
V: TRBV21-1
size: .
D: .

CDR3: CASSRSGRGTGDEQFF
DNA: TGTGCCAGCAGCCGTAGTGGGCGGGGGACTGGGGATGAGCAGTTCTTC
J: TRBJ2-1
V: TRBV5-4
size: .
D: TRBD2

CDR3: CASSLAGIYEQYF
DNA: TGTGCCAGCAGTTTGGCAGGGATATACGAGCAGTACTTC
J: TRBJ2-7
V: TRBV12-3/TRBV12-4
size: .
D: .

CDR3: CASSPGSGGEYF
DNA: TGTGCCAGCTCACCAGGGAGTGGGGGGGAGTACTTC
J: TRBJ2-7
V: TRBV18
size: .
D: TRBD2

CDR3: CTSSQASSAGKDTEAFF
DNA: TGCACCAGCAGCCAAGCTTCCTCAGCAGGGAAGGACACTGAAGCTTTCTTT
J: TRBJ1-1
V: TRBV1
size: .
D: .

CDR3: CASSLRTGYTEAFF
DNA: TGTGCCAGCAGTCTCCGGACGGGGTACACTGAAGCTTTCTTT
J: TRBJ1-1
V: TRBV28
size: .
D: .

CDR3: CASSQQDRGGIASYEQYF
DNA: TGCGCCAGCAGCCAACAGGACAGGGGCGGGATAGCGTCCTACGAGCAGTACTTC
J: TRBJ2-7
V: TRBV4-3
size: .
D: TRBD1

CDR3: CASSPQGALNYGYTF
DNA: TGTGCCAGCTCCCCACAGGGGGCTTTAAACTATGGCTACACCTTC
J: TRBJ1-2
V: TRBV18
size: .
D: TRBD1

CDR3: CASSLFSSYEQYF
DNA: TGTGCCAGCAGTTTATTCAGCTCCTACGAGCAGTACTTC
J: TRBJ2-7
V: TRBV6-5
size: .
D: .

CDR3: CASTPQGANEKLFF
DNA: TGTGCCAGCACTCCACAGGGGGCTAATGAAAAACTGTTTTTT
J: TRBJ1-4
V: TRBV2
size: once
D: TRBD1

CDR3: CAWSGGQGTGANVLTF
DNA: TGTGCCTGGAGTGGGGGACAGGGTACTGGGGCCAACGTCCTGACTTTC
J: TRBJ2-6
V: TRBV30
size: .
D: TRBD1

CDR3: CASSSRGREIQYGYTF
DNA: TGTGCCAGTAGTAGCAGGGGACGGGAAATACAGTATGGCTACACCTTC
J: TRBJ1-2
V: TRBV19
size: .
D: .

CDR3: CASSLTVQTMNTEAFF
DNA: TGTGCCAGCAGTCTAACAGTGCAAACAATGAACACTGAAGCTTTCTTT
J: TRBJ1-1
V: TRBV2
size: .
D: .

CDR3: CASSQTVDYGYTF
DNA: TGTGCCAGCAGTCAGACAGTTGACTATGGCTACACCTTC
J: TRBJ1-2
V: TRBV6-5
size: .
D: .

CDR3: CAWSAGQGINSPLHF
DNA: TGTGCCTGGAGCGCGGGACAGGGGATCAATTCACCCCTCCACTTT
J: TRBJ1-6
V: TRBV30
size: .
D: TRBD1

CDR3: CASSLRPGVNTEAFF
DNA: TGCGCCAGCAGCTTGAGGCCAGGGGTGAACACTGAAGCTTTCTTT
J: TRBJ1-1
V: TRBV5-1
size: .
D: .